This record concerns one TCR beta chain sequence. Other nucleotide sequences in the sample specify the same CDR3. The sample originates from a study of shared clonotypes between healthy human individuals. CDR1 and CDR2 from the germline V gene are SGHRS and YFSETQ. This CDR3 has 14 residues. Trimming removed 2 bases from V and 3 bases from J, with 12 bases in between. Libraries were prepared by immunoSEQ multiplex PCR; TCRdb keeps only in-frame clonotypes and omits some of them. The sample holds over 1.5 million clones, 95% to 99% seen once. The sequenced sample consisted of naive CD4+ T cells sorted from blood. Noted subset: CD45RA+ positively selected. J is TRBJ2-7 and V is TRBV5-1; possible D gene TRBD2, 7 bases. The source is a young man in good health. The CDR3 DNA reads TGCGCCAGCAGCTTAGTTAGGGGGGGCTACGAGCAGTACTTC. Translating it yields CASSLVRGGYEQYF.